The entry below describes one TCR beta chain. Its antigen is not identified. TCRdb called the 5' RACE reads again in MiXCR, with one record for every CDR3 protein. This sample has tens of thousands of distinct CDR3 sequences, with over 9% found just once. This sample is drawn from a study of neurological immune-mediated disorders. The study, taken as a whole, reports: CDR3 amino acid sequences found in expanded clones were never shared across subjects, suggesting private repertoires in all groups. In HTLV-1-associated myelopathy, TCR clonal expansion was greatest, and in multiple sclerosis it was least, below healthy controls.

Unsorted libraries were derived from 2 million PBMCs stored at -80 C. This TCR was sampled from a woman aged 40 to 50 with HTLV-1-associated myelopathy (HAM/TSP). The sample taken for sequencing was PBMCs.

As DNA, the CDR3 is TGTGCCAGCCACCTTTGGGCGGGAGAGCAGTTCTTC. It encodes CASHLWAGEQFF. The chain links TRBV11-2 to TRBJ2-1, with a weak D call TRBD2 (6 bases). Trimming shortened V by 8 bases and J by 10 bases, and 15 bases separated the two germline ends. Germline values: CDR1 SGHAT, CDR2 FQNNGV. The CDR3 is 12 residues long.